This TCR beta chain was identified during a study of lymphopenia after photon versus proton radiotherapy. The CDR3 has 17 residues. Germline V CDR1 and CDR2: KGHSH, LQKENI. J lost 2 bases, V lost 1 base, and 10 bases had no gene match. TCRdb's table, derived via immunoSEQ multiplex PCR, lists solely in-frame clones and lacks some. This table has 67,000 or so clones, about 87% appearing once. The chain has TRBV18 and TRBJ2-5; 7 bases are shared with TRBD2. The sample in question was peripheral blood, obtained from a patient treated with proton-based radiotherapy. This clonotype was sampled from a man older than 75 with esophageal cancer. CDR3 region: CASSPRLVTGGQETQYF. Here the CDR3 DNA reads TGTGCCAGCTCACCACGTCTTGTGACGGGGGGACAAGAGACCCAGTACTTC. Complete variable domain (other parts from reference TRBV18 and TRBJ2-5): NAGVMQNPRHLVRRRGQEARLRCSPMKGHSHVYWYRQLPEEGLKFMVYLQKENIIDESGMPKERFSAEFPKEGPSILRIQQVVRGDSAAYFCASSPRLVTGGQETQYFGPGTRLLVL.